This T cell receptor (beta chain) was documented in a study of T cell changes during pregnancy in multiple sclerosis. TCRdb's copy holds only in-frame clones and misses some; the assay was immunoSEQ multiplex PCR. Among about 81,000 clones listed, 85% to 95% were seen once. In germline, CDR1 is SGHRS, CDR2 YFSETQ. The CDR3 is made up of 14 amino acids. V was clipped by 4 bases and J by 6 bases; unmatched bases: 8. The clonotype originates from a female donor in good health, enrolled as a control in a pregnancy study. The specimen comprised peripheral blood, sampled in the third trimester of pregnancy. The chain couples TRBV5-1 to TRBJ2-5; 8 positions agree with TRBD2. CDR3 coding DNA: TGCGCCAGCAGCCTCGGGACTAGTCGGCAGACCCAGTACTTC. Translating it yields CASSLGTSRQTQYF.